The 20 T cell receptor beta chains below all came from one sample that was sequenced in a study of blood T cells in healthy people across ages. A second PCR of about 7 to 11 cycles used a sample-barcoded 5' primer and a J-beta primer mix. TCRdb ran MiXCR on the 5' RACE reads and lists one entry per CDR3 protein. In the table there are approximately 400,000 distinct CDR3 sequences, 45% to 60% of which are singletons. Input material: blood. The receptor source for this set is a man between 60 and 75 years old in good health.

About this clonotype itself: In this CDR3 the conserved last residue, phenylalanine or tryptophan, is missing, so a read error is likely. V is TRBV5-1 and J is TRBJ2-7; 13 positions agree with TRBD2. CDR3 size: 19 residues. Germline CDR1 SGHRS, CDR2 YFSETQ. V lost 4 bases, J lost 4 bases, and 17 bases stayed unmatched. CDR3 nucleotides: TGCGCCAGCAGCCCCGGACTAGCGGGAGATGTGAGAACCCGTTACGAGCAGTACTTA. As protein: CASSPGLAGDVRTRYEQYL.

The rearrangement uses TRBV20-1 and TRBJ1-5, with D possibly being TRBD1 (5 bases). In germline, CDR1 is DFQATT, CDR2 SNEGSKA (reference sequence). V was trimmed by 2 bases and J by 4 bases, leaving 21 bases between them. This CDR3 is 17 amino acids long. CDR3 region: CSARSRGGGWGNQPQHF. The CDR3 nucleotides read TGCAGTGCTAGATCTAGGGGCGGGGGATGGGGAAATCAGCCCCAGCATTTT.

The V and J genes are TRBV13 and TRBJ2-1; 10 nucleotides agree with TRBD2. Germline CDR1 reads PRHDT; CDR2 reads FYEKMQ (reference sequence). J gave up 6 bases and V 5 bases, and 10 bases lay outside the gene matches. The CDR3 loop spans 16 amino acids. The CDR3 region is CASSPLLAGALNEQFF. CDR3 nucleotide sequence: TGTGCCAGCAGCCCACTCCTAGCGGGAGCGCTCAATGAGCAGTTCTTC.

This rearrangement joins TRBV7-9 to TRBJ2-5; D ambiguous. Trimming cost V 7 bases and J 1 base, with 1 base left between them. Germline values: CDR1 SEHNR, CDR2 FQNEAQ (reference sequence). The CDR3 extends over 10 amino acids. In nucleotides, the CDR3 is TGTGCCAGCACCCAAGAGACCCAGTACTTC. This sequence encodes CASTQETQYF.

The chain carries TRBV7-8 and TRBJ2-1, with D uncertain. The CDR3 length is 13 residues. Germline lookup yields CDR1 SGHVS and CDR2 FQNEAQ. V dropped 5 bases and J dropped 10 bases, with 15 bases sitting between them. The CDR3 nucleotides read TGTGCCAGCAGCCCCCCGACACCCTACGAGCAGTTCTTC. Its protein product is CASSPPTPYEQFF.

This clonotype was counted once. The CDR3, as DNA: TGTGCCAGCAGTGCCAGGGAGGGTGCGGCAGATACGCAGTATTTT. This sequence encodes CASSAREGAADTQYF. The rearrangement links TRBV25-1 to TRBJ2-3, with TRBD2 matching over 7 bases. The CDR3 is made up of 15 amino acids. The trim removed 4 bases at V and 4 bases at J, leaving 8 bases unmatched. CDR1 and CDR2 (germline): MGHDK, SYGVNS.

This clonotype came up a few times. The genes are TRBV28 and TRBJ2-3, with 12 bases matching TRBD2. Trimming at V came to 6 bases and at J to 6 bases, leaving 10 bases not matched to a gene. The CDR3 length is 16 residues. Germline assignment: CDR1 MDHEN and CDR2 SYDVKM. CDR3 nucleotides: TGTGCCAGCAGCCAAAAAAGACTAGCGGGGGTGGATACGCAGTATTTT. Protein sequence: CASSQKRLAGVDTQYF.

As concerns this clonotype: One base away lies a much larger clone, so this may be a sequencing read error. The V call is TRBV6-5, the J call TRBJ2-5; either TRBD1 or TRBD2 may supply D (5 bases each). Trimming removed 2 bases at V and 2 bases at J, with 15 bases between. The CDR3 runs 16 residues. Looked up from germline, CDR1 is MNHEY and CDR2 is SVGAGI. The CDR3 coding sequence is TGTGCCAGCAGTTACCGCAGGGAGTCGAGGCAAGAGACCCAGTACTTC. Translation: CASSYRRESRQETQYF.

This clonotype was recorded many times. V and J are TRBV3-1 and TRBJ2-3; 9 positions agree with TRBD2. The V gene's germline CDR1 is LGHDT and CDR2 YNNKEL (reference sequence). CDR3 length: 15 amino acids. The trim removed 1 base at V and 4 bases at J, leaving 3 bases unmatched. The CDR3 sequence is CASSQGGGASDTQYF. CDR3 coding DNA: TGTGCCAGCAGCCAAGGCGGGGGGGCCTCAGATACGCAGTATTTT.

This chain uses TRBV6-1 with TRBJ1-1; no definite D call. Germline CDR1 MNHNS, CDR2 SASEGT. V gave up 6 bases and J gave up 7 bases, with 21 bases separating them. This CDR3 is 15 amino acids long. CDR3 coding DNA: TGTGCCAGCAGGGCTCAACCATTGGACGGAAATGAAGCTTTCTTT. Its translation: CASRAQPLDGNEAFF.

This clonotype occurred a few times. This chain links TRBV4-2 with TRBJ2-3; TRBD2 matches at 7 bases. The CDR3 spans 14 residues. The V gene end was trimmed by 5 bases and the J gene end by 6 bases; junction bases not matched to a gene: 8. Per germline, CDR1 LGHNA and CDR2 YNFKEQ. DNA for the CDR3: TGTGCCAGCAGCTGGGGGAGGGGCGTCGATACGCAGTATTTT. Its translation: CASSWGRGVDTQYF.

The CDR3 DNA sequence: TGCGCCAGCAGCTTGGGACCCATCAACGAGCAGTACTTC. This translates into CASSLGPINEQYF. The chain joins TRBV5-1 to TRBJ2-4; unclear D gene. Near its end, the DNA agrees better with TRBJ2-7, so the J call may be wrong. CDR1 and CDR2 from the germline V gene are SGHRS and YFSETQ. This CDR3 spans 13 amino acids.

The chain recombines TRBV30 with TRBJ1-1; possibly TRBD1 for D (5 bases). The CDR3 length is 13 residues. V was cut by 0 bases and J by 3 bases, with 8 bases left in between. Germline CDR1 reads GTSNPN; CDR2 reads SVGIG (reference sequence). DNA for the CDR3: TGTGCCTGGAGTGTACGGGGGGACACTGAAGCTTTCTTT. Translated, it gives CAWSVRGDTEAFF.

The CDR3 here is CASSAIRTEGYGYTF. The CDR3 bases are TGTGCCAGCAGCGCGATCCGGACAGAGGGCTATGGCTACACCTTC. The V call is TRBV11-2, the J call TRBJ1-2, with a weak D call TRBD1 (6 bases). This CDR3 region has 15 residues. V was pared by 5 bases and J by 4 bases, with 17 bases between. Germline V gene data show CDR1 as SGHAT and CDR2 as FQNNGV.

Concerning this clonotype: A read error may account for a junction end that differs from germline. The genes are TRBV15 and TRBJ1-2; D may be TRBD1 (6 bases). From germline, CDR1 is LNHNV and CDR2 YYDKDF (reference sequence). CDR3 length equals 15 residues. The DNA of the CDR3 is TGTGCCACCAGCCTTTCTCTAACAGGGAACTATGGCTACATCTTC. It yields the protein CATSLSLTGNYGYIF.

This clonotype has only a few counts. CDR3 in amino acids: CSARWGVTGELFF. The CDR3 DNA reads TGCAGTGCTAGATGGGGGGTCACCGGGGAGCTGTTTTTT. This chain connects TRBV20-1 to TRBJ2-2; maybe TRBD2 (6 bases). CDR1 is DFQATT and CDR2 is SNEGSKA in the germline V gene (reference sequence). The CDR3 length is 13 residues. The V and J ends lost 2 bases and 4 bases respectively, with 8 bases between them.

The V gene is TRBV20-1, the J gene TRBJ2-7, with D unclear. CDR1 DFQATT and CDR2 SNEGSKA come from the germline V gene (reference sequence). The V gene lost 1 base and the J gene lost 0 bases, with 13 bases spanning the gap. This CDR3 has 15 residues. In DNA, the CDR3 is TGCAGTGCTAGAGTCGAAGGGTTGAGCTCCTACGAGCAGTACTTC. This gives the protein CSARVEGLSSYEQYF.

This clonotype was detected ten times or more. V is TRBV28 and J is TRBJ2-3; 10 bases map to TRBD2. This CDR3 region has 16 residues. V shed 8 bases, J shed 2 bases, and the junction held 10 bases outside the gene matches. The V gene's germline CDR1 is MDHEN and CDR2 SYDVKM. In DNA, the CDR3 is TGTGCCAGCTCCCCCAGCGGGGGGGGCCTCACAGATACGCAGTATTTT. This sequence encodes CASSPSGGGLTDTQYF. Based on the CDR3 plus reference TRBV28 and TRBJ2-3, the full variable domain is DVKVTQSSRYLVKRTGEKVFLECVQDMDHENMFWYRQDPGLGLRLIYFSYDVKMKEKGDIPEGYSVSREKKERFSLILESASTNQTSMYLCASSPSGGGLTDTQYFGPGTRLTVL.

A few counts support this clonotype. The CDR3 nucleotides are TGTGCCAGCAGTGAACAGGCTAATTGGTACGAGCAGTACTTC. Protein product: CASSEQANWYEQYF. The rearrangement joins TRBV2 to TRBJ2-7; D is uncertain. V lost 2 bases and J lost 4, with 12 bases in between. The V gene's germline CDR1 is SNHLY and CDR2 FYNNEI. The CDR3 has 14 amino acids. Complete variable domain (other parts from reference TRBV2 and TRBJ2-7): EPEVTQTPSHQVTQMGQEVILRCVPISNHLYFYWYRQILGQKVEFLVSFYNNEISEKSEIFDDQFSVERPDGSNFTLKIRSTKLEDSAMYFCASSEQANWYEQYFGPGTRLTVT.

This chain joins TRBV20-1 and TRBJ2-3; 9 bases are shared with TRBD2. Germline CDR1 is DFQATT and CDR2 is SNEGSKA (reference sequence). This CDR3 has 14 residues. This chain's CDR3 is CSVTSGPLTDTQYF. The CDR3 region has the DNA TGCAGCGTGACTAGCGGCCCTTTGACAGATACGCAGTATTTT.